A selection of T cell receptor beta chains follows, all from one sample in a study of blood T cell repertoires in COVID-19. TCRdb's table, derived via immunoSEQ multiplex PCR, lists solely in-frame clones and lacks some. The sample holds over 200,000 clones; around 93% are singletons and the top ten take around 1.3%. The sequencing input was PBMCs or T cells enriched from blood (not recorded which). These receptors originate from a human donor in a cohort exposed to, infected with or recovered from COVID-19 (not recorded which). The donor label of this sample is uncertain. CDR3s include the opening cysteine and the closing phenylalanine or tryptophan.

TRBJ1-2 | TRBV3-1/TRBV3-2 | 14 | CASSQEGGVYGYTF
TRBJ1-5 | TRBV27 | 12 | CASSNRNQPQHF
TRBJ2-2 | TRBV7-2 | 15 | CASRGPGTGPGELFF
TRBJ2-5 | TRBV27 | 14 | CASSLGSTKRPQYF
TRBJ1-3 | TRBV7-6 | 17 | CASSLTPGGRSGNTIYF
TRBJ2-7 | TRBV6-7 | 15 | CASRMNRDCSYEQYF
TRBJ1-2 | TRBV27 | 14 | CASSPPGEVYGYTF
TRBJ1-2 | TRBV2 | 13 | CASSDRGNYGYTF
TRBJ1-2 | TRBV6-5 | 13 | CASLHRDDYGYTF
TRBJ1-1 | TRBV7-3 | 13 | CASSLDRQTEAFF
TRBJ1-1 | TRBV29-1 | 14 | CSVERLPPRGEAFF
TRBJ1-2 | TRBV7-2 | 16 | CASSLGFVGQGYGYTF
TRBJ1-2 | TRBV6-5 | 16 | CASSYSPGQGVAGYTF
TRBJ1-1 | TRBV18 | 14 | CASSWGQENTEAFF
TRBJ1-4 | TRBV7-2 | 16 | CASSLESGTGDEKLFF
TRBJ2-7 | TRBV6-5 | 13 | CASSYGGTYEQYF
TRBJ2-7 | TRBV19 | 15 | CASSMQGHHSYEQYF
TRBJ1-1 | TRBV7-9 | 14 | CASSGDSYNTEAFF
TRBJ2-1 | TRBV5-8 | 13 | CASSLQDPNEQFF
TRBJ2-3 | TRBV9 | 16 | CASGPRGSGGADTQYF
TRBJ2-7 | TRBV4-3 | 14 | CASSPRDRDFVQYF
TRBJ2-3 | TRBV19 | 13 | CASSIAPAEAQYF
TRBJ1-1 | TRBV5-1 | 14 | CASSATGAGTEAFF
TRBJ1-6 | TRBV19 | 15 | CASSARDRPYSPLHF
TRBJ1-4 | TRBV6-6 | 14 | CASSYPGSNEKLFF
TRBJ1-2 | TRBV6-1 | 14 | CASSEGGHLYGYTF
TRBJ2-1 | TRBV19 | 15 | CASSLHGERSNEQFF
TRBJ2-2 | TRBV18 | 15 | CASSPPGVVAGELFF
TRBJ1-5 | TRBV3-1/TRBV3-2 | 14 | CASSQSGGGQPQHF
TRBJ2-7 | TRBV6-5 | 15 | CASSSRQGVNYEQYF
TRBJ1-1 | TRBV5-4 | 14 | CASSLAQGNTEAFF
TRBJ1-1 | TRBV13 | 15 | CASSSGTGGDTEAFF
TRBJ2-5 | TRBV27 | 17 | CASRPPGLAGPGETQYF
TRBJ2-3 | TRBV24-1 | 15 | CATSDPGTGADTQYF
TRBJ1-5 | TRBV29-1 | 14 | CSVQGVESNQPQHF
TRBJ2-7 | TRBV11-2 | 13 | CASRGTSSYEQYF
TRBJ2-1 | TRBV30 | 14 | CAWSRSGGYNEQFF
TRBJ2-7 | TRBV5-6 | 13 | CASSFTASYEQYF
TRBJ1-1 | TRBV5-1 | 15 | CASSWGQAGRTEAFF
TRBJ1-6 | TRBV29-1 | 13 | CSVSTGSNSPLHF
TRBJ2-1 | TRBV19 | 14 | CASSIGQARNEQFF
TRBJ1-1 | TRBV5-1 | 11 | CASSSSRGAFF
TRBJ2-1 | TRBV27 | 17 | CASSDRQGFLSYNEQFF
TRBJ2-3 | TRBV7-9 | 17 | CASSPTQGPATARTQYF
TRBJ2-7 | TRBV19 | 14 | CASSAGQGPFEQYF
TRBJ2-3 | TRBV28 | 13 | CASSYGRTGTQYF
TRBJ2-1 | TRBV9 | 16 | CASSREGLAGADEQFF
TRBJ2-7 | TRBV30 | 13 | CAWSSKGGFGQYF
TRBJ1-2 | TRBV10-3 | 10 | CAIKAGGYTF
TRBJ1-1 | TRBV6-2/TRBV6-3 | 18 | CASSYRRQGSRRNTEAFF
TRBJ1-3 | TRBV30 | 14 | CAWAVGGFGNTIYF
TRBJ2-4 | TRBV28 | 16 | CASIPGGAQAKNIQYF
TRBJ2-1 | TRBV4-1 | 14 | CASSPLSSYNEQFF
TRBJ1-1 | TRBV4-3 | 15 | CASSQDSSGGTEAFF
TRBJ1-3 | TRBV5-1 | 14 | CASSQGQGTNTIYF
TRBJ2-5 | TRBV2 | 13 | CASSMSPQETQYF
TRBJ1-1 | TRBV14 | 11 | CASSLDILLFF
TRBJ2-2 | TRBV29-1 | 15 | CSVFLSGSNTGELFF